This T cell receptor beta chain was sequenced in a study of a mutant IDH1 vaccine in newly diagnosed glioma. Background on the study: Investigators started vaccination 4-6 weeks after radiotherapy alone, or with temozolomide cycles. Former treatment meant radiotherapy, temozolomide, or both; the majority had gotten both.

The method was immunoSEQ multiplex PCR; TCRdb's version includes in-frame clones alone and lacks a portion of them. The sample includes tens of thousands of clones, roughly nine tenths of them seen just once. The length of the CDR3 is 16 residues. The germline V gene encodes CDR1 SGHTS and CDR2 YDEGEE. V gave up 0 bases and J gave up 1 base; unmatched junction bases: 6. Time point reported: week 47, end of study. Each vaccine dose was 300 ug of mutant IDH1 20-mer peptide, with topical imiquimod. To note about this clone: Its antigen is not identified.

Overall study results and limits: Apparently, pseudoprogression bore no relation to changes among the top peripheral T cell clonotypes.

The receptor was derived from a woman aged 45-59 years with glioma. Sequenced material: PBMCs, taken from a glioma patient whose treatment included an IDH1 peptide vaccine. The genes are TRBV5-8 and TRBJ1-1, with 7 bases that match TRBD1. This CDR3 is CASSLAKTGRNTEAFF. CDR3 in DNA: TGTGCCAGCAGCTTGGCCAAGACAGGGAGGAACACTGAAGCTTTCTTT.